The entry that follows covers one T cell receptor beta chain sequence. Its antigen is unknown. This CDR3 has 14 amino acids. Germline values: CDR1 SGHNT, CDR2 YYREEE (reference sequence). Deletions cut 1 base from V and 1 base from J, with 6 bases between. The data stem from a study of T cells after yellow fever vaccination. Study context: The SMART-Seq v4 Ultra Low Input method served to prepare the low-cell-number fractions.

Study-wide results and limits: Overlap between CD4 and CD8 compartments was detected for a small share of clonotypes. Peaking faster, on day 5 versus 15, the secondary response was nonetheless weaker.

5'RACE template switching generated TCR cDNA, adding a universal primer site and UMIs. One entry per CDR3 protein, called by TCRdb with MiXCR from the 5' RACE reads. Here the sample spans 450,000 to 550,000 distinct CDR3 sequences, 21% being singletons. The source of this sequence is a young man who received the YFV17D yellow fever vaccine. V gene TRBV5-4 combines with J gene TRBJ2-1; possible D gene TRBD2, 5 bases. Here the sequenced sample was PBMCs, taken 20 to 25 days after the first yellow fever vaccination. This CDR3 reads CASSLTGSYNEQFF. In DNA form, the CDR3 reads TGTGCCAGCAGCTTGACGGGGTCCTACAATGAGCAGTTCTTC.